This is a list of T cell receptor beta chains from one sample in a study of cytomegalovirus exposure and HLA in healthy donors. Profiled with immunoSEQ multiplex PCR; TCRdb holds only in-frame clones, not every one. Among around 200,000 clones listed, over 75% were seen once. Sequenced input: PBMCs. These receptors originate from a man aged 40-55 years in good health and CMV-seropositive. The CDR3 runs from the conserved cysteine through the conserved F or W. The order of the fields is clone size, V gene, J gene, D gene, CDR3 protein, CDR3 DNA. D genes are given only for firm matches. Clone sizes are given selectively: once, few, many, or a class where the clone is expanded.

clone_size: -; v_call: TRBV7-3; j_call: TRBJ1-6; d_call: TRBD1; cdr3_aa: CASSRDRVSSYNSPLHF; cdr3_nt: TGTGCCAGCAGCCGGGACAGGGTTTCCTCCTATAATTCACCCCTCCACTTT
clone_size: -; v_call: TRBV27; j_call: TRBJ1-2; d_call: TRBD1; cdr3_aa: CASSPGGGGRYGYTF; cdr3_nt: TGTGCCAGCAGTCCAGGAGGGGGCGGACGCTATGGCTACACCTTC
clone_size: -; v_call: TRBV5-1; j_call: TRBJ2-5; d_call: -; cdr3_aa: CASSLPSETQYF; cdr3_nt: TGCGCCAGCAGCTTGCCCTCGGAGACCCAGTACTTC
clone_size: -; v_call: TRBV27; j_call: TRBJ1-5; d_call: -; cdr3_aa: CATSDSPNQPQHF; cdr3_nt: TGTGCCACCTCAGACAGTCCCAATCAGCCCCAGCATTTT
clone_size: -; v_call: TRBV5-4; j_call: TRBJ2-3; d_call: TRBD2; cdr3_aa: CASSRGSSTDTQYF; cdr3_nt: TGTGCCAGCAGCCGCGGGAGTAGCACAGATACGCAGTATTTT
clone_size: -; v_call: TRBV30; j_call: TRBJ2-7; d_call: TRBD1; cdr3_aa: CACTGTGFSYEQYF; cdr3_nt: TGTGCCTGTACCGGGACAGGCTTCTCCTACGAGCAGTACTTC
clone_size: -; v_call: TRBV19; j_call: TRBJ2-5; d_call: -; cdr3_aa: CASSIRSGWVQYF; cdr3_nt: TGTGCCAGTAGTATAAGGTCAGGTTGGGTCCAGTACTTC
clone_size: -; v_call: TRBV11-2; j_call: TRBJ2-7; d_call: TRBD2; cdr3_aa: CASSSGLAGGGYEQYF; cdr3_nt: TGTGCCAGCAGCTCAGGACTAGCGGGGGGGGGCTACGAGCAGTACTTC
clone_size: few; v_call: TRBV28; j_call: TRBJ1-4; d_call: -; cdr3_aa: CASSETGTTNEKLFF; cdr3_nt: TGTGCCAGCAGTGAGACAGGAACAACTAATGAAAAACTGTTTTTT
clone_size: once; v_call: TRBV2; j_call: TRBJ2-3; d_call: TRBD2; cdr3_aa: CASSEFLAGGGSDTQYF; cdr3_nt: TGTGCCAGCAGCGAATTCCTAGCGGGGGGAGGGTCAGATACGCAGTATTTT
clone_size: -; v_call: TRBV9; j_call: TRBJ2-5; d_call: TRBD1; cdr3_aa: CASSAETGATKTQYF; cdr3_nt: TGTGCCAGCAGCGCAGAGACAGGGGCCACAAAGACCCAGTACTTC
clone_size: -; v_call: TRBV5-6; j_call: TRBJ1-2; d_call: TRBD1; cdr3_aa: CASSSGDSLYNYGYTF; cdr3_nt: TGTGCCAGCAGCTCGGGGGACAGCCTTTATAACTATGGCTACACCTTC
clone_size: -; v_call: TRBV4-1; j_call: TRBJ2-3; d_call: TRBD1; cdr3_aa: CASSQGQGAQARTDTQYF; cdr3_nt: TGCGCCAGCAGCCAAGGGCAGGGGGCACAGGCACGGACAGATACGCAGTATTTT
clone_size: -; v_call: TRBV21-1; j_call: TRBJ2-7; d_call: -; cdr3_aa: CASSKRGEGRGRIYEQYF; cdr3_nt: TGTGCCAGCAGCAAAAGGGGGGAAGGCAGGGGGCGAATCTACGAGCAGTACTTC
clone_size: -; v_call: TRBV7-2; j_call: TRBJ2-1; d_call: TRBD2; cdr3_aa: CASSLMSGGAGHEQFF; cdr3_nt: TGTGCCAGCAGCTTAATGAGCGGGGGGGCAGGACATGAGCAGTTCTTC
clone_size: few; v_call: TRBV10-2; j_call: TRBJ1-2; d_call: TRBD1; cdr3_aa: CASRGQGAMNYGYTF; cdr3_nt: TGCGCCAGCAGGGGACAGGGGGCAATGAACTATGGCTACACCTTC
clone_size: -; v_call: TRBV30; j_call: TRBJ2-1; d_call: -; cdr3_aa: CACKGGGNEQFF; cdr3_nt: TGTGCCTGCAAGGGGGGGGGCAATGAGCAGTTCTTC
clone_size: -; v_call: TRBV10-1; j_call: TRBJ1-6; d_call: -; cdr3_aa: CASSEAAGRNSPLHF; cdr3_nt: TGCGCCAGCAGTGAGGCTGCAGGCAGGAATTCACCCCTCCACTTT
clone_size: -; v_call: TRBV15; j_call: TRBJ2-5; d_call: TRBD1; cdr3_aa: CATSGTGVQETQYF; cdr3_nt: TGTGCCACCAGCGGTACAGGGGTACAAGAGACCCAGTACTTC
clone_size: -; v_call: TRBV7-3; j_call: TRBJ2-7; d_call: -; cdr3_aa: CASSPGVRGTYEQYF; cdr3_nt: TGTGCCAGCAGCCCGGGGGTGAGGGGAACCTACGAGCAGTACTTC
clone_size: -; v_call: TRBV27; j_call: TRBJ2-2; d_call: TRBD2; cdr3_aa: CASRASGGALGELFF; cdr3_nt: TGTGCCAGCAGGGCTAGCGGGGGGGCCCTCGGGGAGCTGTTTTTT
clone_size: -; v_call: TRBV6-1; j_call: TRBJ2-3; d_call: TRBD2; cdr3_aa: CASSVTSGGATDTQYF; cdr3_nt: TGTGCCAGCAGTGTGACTAGCGGGGGGGCTACAGATACGCAGTATTTT
clone_size: -; v_call: TRBV7-9; j_call: TRBJ2-7; d_call: -; cdr3_aa: CASSLYLVGGRSYEQYF; cdr3_nt: TGTGCCAGCAGCTTATACCTCGTGGGGGGAAGGTCCTACGAGCAGTACTTC
clone_size: -; v_call: TRBV28; j_call: TRBJ1-5; d_call: -; cdr3_aa: CASRSTTIPQHF; cdr3_nt: TGTGCCAGCAGATCCACTACCATACCCCAGCATTTT
clone_size: few; v_call: TRBV15; j_call: TRBJ1-4; d_call: TRBD1; cdr3_aa: CATSRDRNNEKLFF; cdr3_nt: TGTGCCACCAGCAGGGACAGGAATAATGAAAAACTGTTTTTT
clone_size: once; v_call: TRBV2; j_call: TRBJ2-3; d_call: -; cdr3_aa: CASSEGQGLDTQYF; cdr3_nt: TGTGCCAGCAGTGAAGGGCAGGGGCTGGATACGCAGTATTTT
clone_size: -; v_call: TRBV9; j_call: TRBJ1-1; d_call: TRBD1; cdr3_aa: CASSTHRDRGDTEAFF; cdr3_nt: TGTGCCAGCAGCACACACCGGGACAGGGGGGACACTGAAGCTTTCTTT
clone_size: -; v_call: TRBV19; j_call: TRBJ2-7; d_call: -; cdr3_aa: CASSTERTTYEQYF; cdr3_nt: TGTGCCAGTAGTACAGAGCGGACAACCTACGAGCAGTACTTC
clone_size: -; v_call: TRBV6-1; j_call: TRBJ2-7; d_call: -; cdr3_aa: CASGQHSYEQYF; cdr3_nt: TGTGCCAGCGGACAGCACTCCTACGAGCAGTACTTC
clone_size: once; v_call: TRBV4-2; j_call: TRBJ2-1; d_call: TRBD1; cdr3_aa: CASSQEPGGVDNEQFF; cdr3_nt: TGTGCCAGCAGCCAAGAGCCAGGGGGCGTCGACAATGAGCAGTTCTTC
clone_size: -; v_call: TRBV6-5; j_call: TRBJ1-6; d_call: TRBD1; cdr3_aa: CASSSTGGNSPLHF; cdr3_nt: TGTGCCAGCAGTTCCACAGGGGGAAATTCACCCCTCCACTTT
clone_size: -; v_call: TRBV14; j_call: TRBJ2-7; d_call: -; cdr3_aa: CASSQYYEQYF; cdr3_nt: TGTGCCAGCAGCCAGTATTACGAGCAGTACTTC
clone_size: -; v_call: TRBV10-2; j_call: TRBJ2-7; d_call: -; cdr3_aa: CASSEGGLGEQYF; cdr3_nt: TGCGCCAGCAGTGAGGGAGGGTTGGGTGAGCAGTACTTC
clone_size: -; v_call: TRBV29-1; j_call: TRBJ2-7; d_call: TRBD2; cdr3_aa: CSVISGNYEQYF; cdr3_nt: TGCAGCGTGATTAGCGGGAACTACGAGCAGTACTTC
clone_size: -; v_call: TRBV19; j_call: TRBJ1-1; d_call: -; cdr3_aa: CASGQNTEAFF; cdr3_nt: TGTGCTTCGGGTCAGAACACTGAAGCTTTCTTT
clone_size: -; v_call: TRBV5-6; j_call: TRBJ2-7; d_call: -; cdr3_aa: CASSLGTVYEQYF; cdr3_nt: TGTGCCAGCAGCTTGGGGACAGTCTACGAGCAGTACTTC
clone_size: few; v_call: TRBV4-1; j_call: TRBJ1-2; d_call: TRBD1; cdr3_aa: CASSQDTTGLDQYGYTF; cdr3_nt: TGCGCCAGCAGCCAAGATACGACAGGGCTCGACCAGTATGGCTACACCTTC
clone_size: -; v_call: TRBV7-8; j_call: TRBJ1-4; d_call: -; cdr3_aa: CASSHLADSRNEKLFF; cdr3_nt: TGTGCCAGCAGCCACCTCGCGGACAGCCGTAATGAAAAACTGTTTTTT
clone_size: -; v_call: TRBV6-5; j_call: TRBJ1-6; d_call: -; cdr3_aa: CASTVSYNSPLHF; cdr3_nt: TGTGCCAGCACAGTCTCCTATAATTCACCCCTCCACTTT
clone_size: -; v_call: TRBV9; j_call: TRBJ1-1; d_call: -; cdr3_aa: CASSVMVSTEAFF; cdr3_nt: TGTGCCAGCAGCGTAATGGTTAGCACTGAAGCTTTCTTT
clone_size: -; v_call: TRBV7-9; j_call: TRBJ1-5; d_call: -; cdr3_aa: CASSAGTPWGQPQHF; cdr3_nt: TGTGCCAGCAGCGCCGGGACACCCTGGGGACAGCCCCAGCATTTT
clone_size: -; v_call: TRBV2; j_call: TRBJ2-7; d_call: TRBD1; cdr3_aa: CASSEDRGPDEQYF; cdr3_nt: TGTGCCAGCAGTGAAGACAGGGGGCCAGACGAGCAGTACTTC